The clone carrying this T cell receptor beta chain was counted once. Its antigen is not known. This entry comes from a study of a mutant IDH1 vaccine in newly diagnosed glioma. Study-level background: Either 4-6 weeks after radiotherapy alone or alongside temozolomide, vaccination was begun. Most had both radiotherapy and temozolomide beforehand; others had only one.

Using immunoSEQ multiplex PCR, the repertoire was profiled, and TCRdb retains in-frame clones only, with some absent. The table lists 60,000 or so clones, around four fifths of them singletons. The CDR3 contains 13 residues. Germline CDR1 reads SSHAT; CDR2 reads FNYEAQ (reference sequence). The V end was cut by 3 bases, the J end by 2 bases, with 8 bases between. Time point: week 5, during vaccination. A single vaccine dose contained 300 ug of mutant IDH1 20-mer peptide, and topical imiquimod was used with it. Sequencing was performed on PBMCs, taken from a glioma patient whose treatment included an IDH1 peptide vaccine. This sequence joins TRBV7-7 and TRBJ2-7; D ambiguous. The sequence derives from a woman aged 45 to 65 with glioma. This CDR3 reads CASSLALTYEQYF. For the CDR3, the DNA is TGTGCCAGCAGCTTGGCGCTGACCTACGAGCAGTACTTC.